Listed below are T cell receptor beta chains from one sample, sequenced in a study of blood T cell repertoires in COVID-19. Produced via immunoSEQ multiplex PCR; TCRdb's table is partial and in-frame only. This table has 130,000 to 150,000 clones, 80% to 90% appearing once. Sequences were obtained from peripheral blood. The receptor set was obtained from a woman in her fifties or sixties with COVID-19, enrolled during active disease. CDR3s leave out the opening cysteine and the closing phenylalanine or tryptophan. Some rows have no size entry. The others give once, few or many, or a class for an expanded clone.

length	V	size	CDR3
12	TRBV30	many	AWSFGTGDEKLF
12	TRBV5-1	NA	ASSLGRSNYGYT
12	TRBV14	NA	ASSQLHGHREQY
14	TRBV6-2/TRBV6-3	NA	ASSTPTGGDQETQY
14	TRBV27	NA	ASSLSVGSSYNEQF
14	TRBV18	NA	ASSPVQGRTNEKLF
12	TRBV9	NA	ASSPRHNTGELF
15	TRBV19	NA	ASSPRGRGGGTDTQY
12	TRBV27	NA	ASSSPGQGLKAF
11	TRBV28	NA	ACWGEGFAEAF
15	TRBV19	NA	ASSIYPGLAGVNEQF
12	TRBV6-6	NA	ASSTTGSNSPLH
12	TRBV4-1	once	ASSQDRLQETQY
12	TRBV6-5	NA	ASSSPLTKETQY
11	TRBV2	NA	ASSGQGAGEQY
17	TRBV7-2	once	ASSLRGGLAASGTDTQY
13	TRBV7-6	NA	ASSLGLKGAQGYT
11	TRBV12-3/TRBV12-4	NA	ASSSIQGHEQY
12	TRBV18	once	ASSRQGAEQPQH
12	TRBV5-1	NA	ASSAGEENTEAF
11	TRBV27	NA	ASKQSSSYGYT
13	TRBV18	NA	ASSPSTGYTGGYT
13	TRBV19	NA	ASSMGRGPNQPQH
13	TRBV5-6	once	ASSAGTGGSYEQY
16	TRBV7-8	NA	ASSRLGRTSISYYGYT
14	TRBV7-6	NA	ASSLGQGSRVEKLF
11	TRBV18	NA	ASSQTVNEKLF
12	TRBV2	NA	ASSESGGNQPQH
17	TRBV4-2	NA	ASSLTGGAFFTGANVLT
13	TRBV7-9	NA	ASSLGPGAYNEQF
12	TRBV7-9	NA	ASRQGEGDYGYT
14	TRBV5-1	NA	ASSLDSSGGYNEQF
13	TRBV9	NA	ASSLAGGPTDTQY
11	TRBV25-1	NA	ASSLQHTGELF
12	TRBV4-2	NA	ASSPGQGTYEQY
13	TRBV30	NA	AWSATGGAATGQY
13	TRBV11-2	NA	ASSNDRGRNYGYT
14	TRBV6-5	NA	ASSSVYPGGNQPQH
15	TRBV21-1	NA	ASSFFRLAGGGETQY
14	TRBV14	NA	ASSQDGGLATDTQY